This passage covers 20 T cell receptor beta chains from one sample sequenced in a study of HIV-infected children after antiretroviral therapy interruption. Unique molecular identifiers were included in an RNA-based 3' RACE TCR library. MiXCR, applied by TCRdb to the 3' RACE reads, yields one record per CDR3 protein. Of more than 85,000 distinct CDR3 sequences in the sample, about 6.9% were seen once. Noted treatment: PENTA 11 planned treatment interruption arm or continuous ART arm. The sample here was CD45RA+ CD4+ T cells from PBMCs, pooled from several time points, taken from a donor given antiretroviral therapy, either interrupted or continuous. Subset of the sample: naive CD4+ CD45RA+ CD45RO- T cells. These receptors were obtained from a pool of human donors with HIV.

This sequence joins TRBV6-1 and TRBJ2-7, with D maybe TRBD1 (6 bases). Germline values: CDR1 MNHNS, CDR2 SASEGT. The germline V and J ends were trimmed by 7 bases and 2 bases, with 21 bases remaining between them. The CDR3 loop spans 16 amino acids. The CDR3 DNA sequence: TGTGCCAGCAACTCTATTTTAACAGGGAAAGCCTACGAGCAGTACTTC. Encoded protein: CASNSILTGKAYEQYF.

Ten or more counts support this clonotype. CDR3 protein: CASSAPTSFQQFF. In nucleotides, the CDR3 is TGTGCCAGCAGTGCACCGACTAGTTTCCAGCAGTTCTTC. The chain is built from TRBV12-3 or TRBV12-4 and TRBJ2-1; a weak D match, TRBD2 (6 bases). The CDR3 loop spans 13 amino acids. Trimming pared 5 bases from V and 11 bases from J, leaving 16 bases between.

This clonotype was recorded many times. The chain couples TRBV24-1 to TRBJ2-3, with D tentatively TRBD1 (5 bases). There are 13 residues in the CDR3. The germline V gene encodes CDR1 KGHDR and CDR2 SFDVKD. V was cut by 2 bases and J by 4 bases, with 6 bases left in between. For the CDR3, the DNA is TGTGCCACCAGTGATTCAGGGTCAGATACGCAGTATTTT. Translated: CATSDSGSDTQYF.

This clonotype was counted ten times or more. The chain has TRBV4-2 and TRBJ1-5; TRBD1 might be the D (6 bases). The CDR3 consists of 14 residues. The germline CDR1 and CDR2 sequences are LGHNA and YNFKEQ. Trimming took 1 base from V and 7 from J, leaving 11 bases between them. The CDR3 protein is CASSQGQVNQPQHF. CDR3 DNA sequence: TGTGCCAGCAGCCAAGGACAGGTCAACCAGCCCCAGCATTTT.

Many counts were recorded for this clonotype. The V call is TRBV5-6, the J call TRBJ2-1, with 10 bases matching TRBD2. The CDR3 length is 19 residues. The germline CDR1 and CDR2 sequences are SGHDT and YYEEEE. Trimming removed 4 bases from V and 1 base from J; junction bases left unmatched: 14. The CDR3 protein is CASSGQRGGSMRSYNEQFF. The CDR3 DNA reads TGTGCCAGCAGCGGACAGCGGGGGGGGTCCATGAGGTCCTACAATGAGCAGTTCTTC. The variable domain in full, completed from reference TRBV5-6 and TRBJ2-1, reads DAGVTQSPTHLIKTRGQQVTLRCSPKSGHDTVSWYQQALGQGPQFIFQYYEEEERQRGNFPDRFSGHQFPNYSSELNVNALLLGDSALYLCASSGQRGGSMRSYNEQFFGPGTRLTVL.

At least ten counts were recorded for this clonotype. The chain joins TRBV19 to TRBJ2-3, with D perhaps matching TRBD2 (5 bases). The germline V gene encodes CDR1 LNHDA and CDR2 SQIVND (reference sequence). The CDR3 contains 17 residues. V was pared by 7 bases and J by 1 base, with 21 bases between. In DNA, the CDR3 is TGTGCCAGTACCTTAGAGGGAGTAGCCGCAGGCACAGATACGCAGTATTTT. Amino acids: CASTLEGVAAGTDTQYF.

CDR3 bases: TGTGCCAGCAGGGTCTCCGGGACAGCATTTTCACCCCTCCACTTT. Its protein product is CASRVSGTAFSPLHF. This chain links TRBV2 with TRBJ1-6, with TRBD1 identical over 7 bases. V shed 6 bases, J shed 9 bases, and the junction held 11 bases outside the gene matches. Germline assignment: CDR1 SNHLY and CDR2 FYNNEI. The CDR3 runs to 15 residues.

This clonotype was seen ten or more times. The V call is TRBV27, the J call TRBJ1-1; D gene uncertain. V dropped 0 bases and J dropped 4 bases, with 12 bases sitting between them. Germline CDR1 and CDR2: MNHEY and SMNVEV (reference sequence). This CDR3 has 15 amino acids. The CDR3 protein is CASSLSHSISTEAFF. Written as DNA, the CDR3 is TGTGCCAGCAGTTTATCGCACAGTATTAGCACTGAAGCTTTCTTT.

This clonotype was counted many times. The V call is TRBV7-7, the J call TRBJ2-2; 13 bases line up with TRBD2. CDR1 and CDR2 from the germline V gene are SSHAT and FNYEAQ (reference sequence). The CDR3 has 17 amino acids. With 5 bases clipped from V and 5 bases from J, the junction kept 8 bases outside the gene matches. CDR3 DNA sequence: TGTGCCAGCAGCAGAACTAGCGGGAGGGCCCGGACCGGGGAGCTGTTTTTT. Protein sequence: CASSRTSGRARTGELFF.

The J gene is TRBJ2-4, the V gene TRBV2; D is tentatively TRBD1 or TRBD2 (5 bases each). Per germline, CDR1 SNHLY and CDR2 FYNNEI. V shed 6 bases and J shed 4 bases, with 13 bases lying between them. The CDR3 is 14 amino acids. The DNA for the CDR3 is TGTGCCAGCAGCTGGGACGGGCTGAAAAACATTCAGTACTTC. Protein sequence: CASSWDGLKNIQYF.

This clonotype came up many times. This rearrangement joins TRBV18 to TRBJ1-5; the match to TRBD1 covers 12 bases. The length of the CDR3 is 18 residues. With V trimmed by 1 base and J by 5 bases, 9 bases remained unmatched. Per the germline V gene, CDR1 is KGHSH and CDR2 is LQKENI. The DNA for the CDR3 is TGTGCCAGCTCACCACGGGTATTCGGGACAGGGGGCGATCAGCCCCAGCATTTT. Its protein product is CASSPRVFGTGGDQPQHF.

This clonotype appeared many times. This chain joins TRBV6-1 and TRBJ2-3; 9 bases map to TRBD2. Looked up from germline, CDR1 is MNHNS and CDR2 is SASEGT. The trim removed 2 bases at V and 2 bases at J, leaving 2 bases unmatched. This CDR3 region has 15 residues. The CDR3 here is CASSERLAVTDTQYF. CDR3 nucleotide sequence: TGTGCCAGCAGTGAAAGACTAGCGGTCACAGATACGCAGTATTTT.

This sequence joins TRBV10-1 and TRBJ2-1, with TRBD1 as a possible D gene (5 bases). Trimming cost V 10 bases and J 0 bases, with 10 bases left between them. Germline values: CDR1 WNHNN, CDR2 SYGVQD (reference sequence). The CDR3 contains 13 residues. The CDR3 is CATGPSSYNEQFF. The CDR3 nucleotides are TGCGCCACAGGGCCGAGCTCCTACAATGAGCAGTTCTTC.

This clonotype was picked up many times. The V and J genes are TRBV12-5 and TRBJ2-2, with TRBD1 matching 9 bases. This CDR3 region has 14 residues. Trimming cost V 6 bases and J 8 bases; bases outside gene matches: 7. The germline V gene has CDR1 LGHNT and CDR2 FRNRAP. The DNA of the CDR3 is TGTGCTAGTGGACCGAACAGGGGGCTAGGGGAGCTGTTTTTT. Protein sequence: CASGPNRGLGELFF.

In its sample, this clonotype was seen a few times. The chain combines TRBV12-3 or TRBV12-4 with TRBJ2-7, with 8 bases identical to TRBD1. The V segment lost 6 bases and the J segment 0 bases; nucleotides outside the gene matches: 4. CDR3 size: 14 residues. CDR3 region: CASSPTGGSYEQYF. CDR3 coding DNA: TGTGCCAGCAGCCCAACAGGGGGCTCCTACGAGCAGTACTTC.

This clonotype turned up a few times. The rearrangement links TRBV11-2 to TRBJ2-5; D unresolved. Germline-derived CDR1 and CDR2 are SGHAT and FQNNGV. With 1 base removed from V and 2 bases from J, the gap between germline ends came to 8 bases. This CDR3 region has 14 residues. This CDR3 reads CASSLVVGQETQYF. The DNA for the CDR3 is TGTGCCAGCAGCTTAGTGGTCGGACAAGAGACCCAGTACTTC.

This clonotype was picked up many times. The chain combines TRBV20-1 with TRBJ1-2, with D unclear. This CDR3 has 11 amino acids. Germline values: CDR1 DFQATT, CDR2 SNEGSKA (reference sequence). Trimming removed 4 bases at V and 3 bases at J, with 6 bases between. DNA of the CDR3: TGCAGTGCTACAGGATACTATGGCTACACCTTC. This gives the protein CSATGYYGYTF.

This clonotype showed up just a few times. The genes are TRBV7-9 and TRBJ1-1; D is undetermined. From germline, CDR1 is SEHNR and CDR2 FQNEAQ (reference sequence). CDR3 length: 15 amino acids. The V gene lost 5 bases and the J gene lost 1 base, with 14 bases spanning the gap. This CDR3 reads CASSHISLGNTEAFF. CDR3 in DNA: TGTGCCAGCAGCCACATATCCCTCGGGAACACTGAAGCTTTCTTT.

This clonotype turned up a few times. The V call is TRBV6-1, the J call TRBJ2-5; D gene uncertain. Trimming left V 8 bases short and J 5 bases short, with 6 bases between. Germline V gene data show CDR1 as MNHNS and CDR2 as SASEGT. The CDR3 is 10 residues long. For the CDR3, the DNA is TGTGCCAGCCGGCGGGAGACCCAGTACTTC. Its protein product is CASRRETQYF.

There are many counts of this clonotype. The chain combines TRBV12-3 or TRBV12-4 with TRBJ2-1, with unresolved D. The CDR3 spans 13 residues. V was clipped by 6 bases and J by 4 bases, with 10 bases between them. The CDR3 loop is CASRSAGYNEQFF. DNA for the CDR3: TGTGCCAGCAGGTCCGCCGGATACAATGAGCAGTTCTTC.